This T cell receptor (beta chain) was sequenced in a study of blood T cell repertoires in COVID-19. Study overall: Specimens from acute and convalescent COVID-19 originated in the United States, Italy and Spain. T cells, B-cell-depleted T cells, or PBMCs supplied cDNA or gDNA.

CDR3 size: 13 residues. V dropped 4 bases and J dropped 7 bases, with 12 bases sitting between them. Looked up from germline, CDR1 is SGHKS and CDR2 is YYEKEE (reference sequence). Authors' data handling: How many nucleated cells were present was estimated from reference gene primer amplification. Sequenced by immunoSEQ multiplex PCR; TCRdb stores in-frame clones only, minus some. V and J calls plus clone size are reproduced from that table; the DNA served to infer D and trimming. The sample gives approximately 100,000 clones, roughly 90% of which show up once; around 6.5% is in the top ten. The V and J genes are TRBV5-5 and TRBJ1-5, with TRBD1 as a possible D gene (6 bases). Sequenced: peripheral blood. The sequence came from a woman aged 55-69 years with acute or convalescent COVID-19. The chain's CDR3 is CASSITGRQPQHF. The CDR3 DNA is TGTGCCAGCAGCATTACAGGGAGACAGCCCCAGCATTTT.